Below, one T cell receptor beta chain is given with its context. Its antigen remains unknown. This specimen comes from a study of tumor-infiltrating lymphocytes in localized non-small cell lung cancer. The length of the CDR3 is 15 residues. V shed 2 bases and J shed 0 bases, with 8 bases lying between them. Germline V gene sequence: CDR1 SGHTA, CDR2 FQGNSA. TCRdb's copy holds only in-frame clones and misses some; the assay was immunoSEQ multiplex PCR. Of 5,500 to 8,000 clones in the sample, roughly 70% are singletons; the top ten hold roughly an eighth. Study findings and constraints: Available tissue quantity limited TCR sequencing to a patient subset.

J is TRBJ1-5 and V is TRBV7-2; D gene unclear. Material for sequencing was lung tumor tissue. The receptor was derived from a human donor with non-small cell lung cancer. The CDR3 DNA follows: TGTGCCAGCAGCTTAACCAGTTATAGCAATCAGCCCCAGCATTTT. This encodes CASSLTSYSNQPQHF. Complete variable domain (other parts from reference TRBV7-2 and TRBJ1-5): GAGVSQSPSNKVTEKGKDVELRCDPISGHTALYWYRQSLGQGLEFLIYFQGNSAPDKSGLPSDRFSAERTGGSVSTLTIQRTQQEDSAVYLCASSLTSYSNQPQHFGDGTRLSIL.